A single sample gave rise to the 22 T cell receptor beta chains below, sequenced in a study of neurological immune-mediated disorders. TCRdb reprocessed the 5' RACE reads via MiXCR and lists one record per CDR3 protein. The sample contains 25,000 to 35,000 distinct CDR3 sequences, about 4.1% of which appear only once. The sample was CD4+ T cells from blood. These receptors originate from a woman aged 40 to 49 in good health.

In its sample, this clonotype was seen many times. V and J are TRBV12-3 or TRBV12-4 and TRBJ1-2; no reliable D call. The CDR3 contains 15 residues. Trimming removed 5 bases from V and 2 bases from J, with 15 bases in between. The CDR3 reads CASSVTDFANYGYTF. In nucleotides, the CDR3 is TGTGCCAGCAGTGTTACAGATTTCGCCAACTATGGCTACACCTTC.

This clonotype was detected ten times or more. This chain joins TRBV20-1 and TRBJ2-7, with D perhaps TRBD1 or TRBD2 (5 bases each). The V gene lost 6 bases and the J gene lost 0 bases, with 12 bases spanning the gap. In germline, CDR1 is DFQATT, CDR2 SNEGSKA (reference sequence). The CDR3 is 13 amino acids. CDR3 amino acids: CSARPGHSYEQYF. The CDR3 DNA reads as TGCAGTGCCCGCCCGGGGCACTCCTACGAGCAGTACTTC.

This clonotype was seen ten or more times. For the CDR3, the DNA is TGTGCCACCAGCAGAGACCGGAGGGTGGACCCGAAAACTCATTCACCCCTCCACTTT. Its translation: CATSRDRRVDPKTHSPLHF. The chain has TRBV15 and TRBJ1-6; D is unclear. In germline, CDR1 is LNHNV, CDR2 YYDKDF (reference sequence). CDR3 length equals 19 residues. V lost 0 bases and J 8 bases, leaving 23 bases between the germline ends.

This clonotype was observed many times. This chain links TRBV20-1 with TRBJ2-7; 9 bases are a match to TRBD2. CDR1 is DFQATT, CDR2 SNEGSKA, per germline (reference sequence). CDR3 length: 13 amino acids. With 4 bases clipped from V and 1 base from J, the junction kept 2 bases outside the gene matches. The CDR3 DNA sequence: TGCAGTGCTAAAACTAGCGGGTCCTACGAGCAGTACTTC. As protein: CSAKTSGSYEQYF.

This clonotype was found many times. The chain uses TRBV15 and TRBJ2-7; TRBD2 might be the D (6 bases). This CDR3 spans 14 amino acids. V lost 0 bases, J lost 4 bases, and 10 bases lay in between. The V gene's germline CDR1 is LNHNV and CDR2 YYDKDF (reference sequence). CDR3 DNA: TGTGCCACCAGCAGAGAGGGGACTTCTTACGAGCAGTACTTC. It yields the protein CATSREGTSYEQYF.

This clonotype came up many times. The chain combines TRBV6-5 with TRBJ2-6; 8 nucleotides agree with TRBD2. This CDR3 contains 16 residues. V was clipped by 6 bases and J by 3 bases; unmatched bases: 7. Germline-derived CDR1 and CDR2 are MNHEY and SVGAGI. For the CDR3, the DNA is TGTGCCAGCAGCTACCGGGCGGGAGGTGGGGCCAACGTCCTGACTTTC. Translation: CASSYRAGGGANVLTF.

This clonotype was recorded many times. This chain uses TRBV5-6 with TRBJ1-4; D gene unclear. The V end lost 3 bases, the J end lost 6 bases, and 12 bases lay between the germline ends. Germline loops: CDR1 SGHDT, CDR2 YYEEEE. This CDR3 contains 14 residues. CDR3 in amino acids: CASSYNPKDEKLFF. The DNA of the CDR3 is TGTGCCAGCAGCTATAACCCCAAAGATGAAAAACTGTTTTTT. Drawing the rest from reference TRBV5-6 and TRBJ1-4, the complete variable domain is DAGVTQSPTHLIKTRGQQVTLRCSPKSGHDTVSWYQQALGQGPQFIFQYYEEEERQRGNFPDRFSGHQFPNYSSELNVNALLLGDSALYLCASSYNPKDEKLFFGSGTQLSVL.

This clonotype appeared many times. At one end the junction does not follow the germline gene, possibly because of a read error. V is TRBV7-7 and J is TRBJ2-5; 8 bases are a match to TRBD1. This CDR3 comprises 14 residues. In germline, CDR1 is SSHAT, CDR2 FNYEAQ (reference sequence). The CDR3 region has the DNA TGTGCTAGCAGCCCAGGGGGCGGACAAGAGACCCAGTACTTC. This codes for CASSPGGGQETQYF.

This clonotype occurred many times. The CDR3 DNA reads as TGTGCCAGCAGTTTAAAGCACAGCCGCCAAGAGACCCAGTACTTC. It specifies CASSLKHSRQETQYF. The chain joins TRBV27 to TRBJ2-5, with D hard to call. This CDR3 spans 15 amino acids. Trimming left V 2 bases short and J 1 base short, with 11 bases between. Germline values: CDR1 MNHEY, CDR2 SMNVEV (reference sequence).

There are many counts of this clonotype. The chain recombines TRBV20-1 with TRBJ2-5; TRBD2 aligns across 12 bases. J was trimmed by 5 bases and V by 4 bases; bases with no gene match: 2. This CDR3 is built from 13 residues. The germline V gene encodes CDR1 DFQATT and CDR2 SNEGSKA (reference sequence). CDR3 DNA: TGCAGTGCTACTAGCGGGGGGGCCGAGACCCAGTACTTC. Its protein product is CSATSGGAETQYF.

This clonotype is termed medium-sized. This chain uses TRBV2 with TRBJ2-1; D uncertain. The CDR3 covers 15 residues. V gave up 4 bases and J gave up 0 bases, with 10 bases separating them. Germline V gene lookup returns CDR1 SNHLY and CDR2 FYNNEI. The DNA for the CDR3 is TGTGCCAGCAGTGGCGCGGTGAGCTCCTACAATGAGCAGTTCTTC. Its protein is CASSGAVSSYNEQFF. Complete variable domain (other parts from reference TRBV2 and TRBJ2-1): EPEVTQTPSHQVTQMGQEVILRCVPISNHLYFYWYRQILGQKVEFLVSFYNNEISEKSEIFDDQFSVERPDGSNFTLKIRSTKLEDSAMYFCASSGAVSSYNEQFFGPGTRLTVL.

Ten or more counts support this clonotype. V and J are TRBV19 and TRBJ2-3, with 7 bases lining up with TRBD1. Germline values: CDR1 LNHDA, CDR2 SQIVND (reference sequence). CDR3 length: 15 amino acids. V was clipped by 5 bases and J by 0 bases; unmatched bases: 5. In nucleotides, the CDR3 is TGTGCCAGTAGTCTCCGGACAGGTAGCACAGATACGCAGTATTTT. It encodes CASSLRTGSTDTQYF.

This clonotype was observed many times. The genes are TRBV20-1 and TRBJ1-5; a possible D gene is TRBD1 (6 bases). Germline CDR1 DFQATT, CDR2 SNEGSKA (reference sequence). The CDR3 loop spans 14 amino acids. V was cut by 6 bases and J by 4 bases, with 16 bases left in between. In nucleotides, the CDR3 is TGCAGTGCGATACACGGGGGGCGTAATCAGCCCCAGCATTTT. It yields the protein CSAIHGGRNQPQHF.

The sample holds many counts of this clonotype. The chain links TRBV6-1 to TRBJ2-7; D is unclear. This CDR3 comprises 15 residues. The V gene lost 7 bases and the J gene lost 0 bases, with 16 bases spanning the gap. Germline assignment: CDR1 MNHNS and CDR2 SASEGT. CDR3 protein: CASKPSLAVSYEQYF. CDR3 nucleotides: TGTGCCAGCAAGCCCAGCTTGGCGGTCTCCTACGAGCAGTACTTC.

This clonotype appeared many times. The V and J genes are TRBV20-1 and TRBJ2-3; no firm D call. V lost 7 bases, J lost 0 bases, and 8 bases lay in between. The CDR3 extends over 12 amino acids. The germline V gene encodes CDR1 DFQATT and CDR2 SNEGSKA (reference sequence). CDR3 in DNA: TGCAGTGGCGGACCTAGCACAGATACGCAGTATTTT. It specifies CSGGPSTDTQYF.

By sample share, this clonotype is medium-sized. This chain links TRBV7-2 with TRBJ2-7, with a weak D call TRBD2 (7 bases). The germline CDR1 and CDR2 sequences are SGHTA and FQGNSA. CDR3 length: 15 residues. The germline V and J ends were trimmed by 5 bases and 5 bases, with 19 bases remaining between them. The CDR3: CASSPRHREGDEQYF. CDR3 coding DNA: TGTGCCAGCAGCCCGCGTCACAGGGAGGGGGACGAGCAGTACTTC. Filled out from reference TRBV7-2 and TRBJ2-7, the complete variable domain reads GAGVSQSPSNKVTEKGKDVELRCDPISGHTALYWYRQSLGQGLEFLIYFQGNSAPDKSGLPSDRFSAERTGGSVSTLTIQRTQQEDSAVYLCASSPRHREGDEQYFGPGTRLTVT.

The sample holds many counts of this clonotype. The chain employs TRBV20-1 and TRBJ2-3; 7 nucleotides match TRBD2. V shed 0 bases, J shed 0 bases, and the junction held 6 bases outside the gene matches. The CDR3 loop spans 16 amino acids. Per germline, CDR1 DFQATT and CDR2 SNEGSKA (reference sequence). The CDR3 DNA reads TGCAGTGCTAGAGATTCAACGCGGGGGAGCACAGATACGCAGTATTTT. It is translated as CSARDSTRGSTDTQYF.

This clonotype has at least ten counts. The rearrangement joins TRBV5-1 to TRBJ2-3, with 8 bases lining up with TRBD1. Germline values: CDR1 SGHRS, CDR2 YFSETQ. J was trimmed by 4 bases and V by 0 bases; bases with no gene match: 4. The CDR3 sequence is 15 residues long. The CDR3 region is CASSLGQGNPDTQYF. CDR3 nucleotides: TGCGCCAGCAGCTTGGGACAGGGGAACCCAGATACGCAGTATTTT.

This clonotype appeared many times. The chain employs TRBV12-3 or TRBV12-4 and TRBJ2-1, with 7 positions matching TRBD2. V trimming: 5 bases; J trimming: 5 bases; junction bases outside the gene matches: 9. This CDR3 has 15 residues. This CDR3 is CASSIQAGTNNEQFF. For the CDR3, the DNA is TGTGCCAGCAGTATACAGGCCGGGACTAACAATGAGCAGTTCTTC.

This chain uses TRBV10-3 with TRBJ2-1; D call uncertain. The CDR3 loop spans 13 amino acids. Germline-derived CDR1 and CDR2 are ENHRY and SYGVKD. V was pared by 3 bases and J by 4 bases, with 7 bases between. The CDR3 DNA reads TGTGCCATCAGTGACAGCTCATACAATGAGCAGTTCTTC. It is translated as CAISDSSYNEQFF.

Many counts were recorded for this clonotype. This chain connects TRBV5-1 to TRBJ1-1; D ambiguous. Trimming stripped 7 bases from V and 10 bases from J, with 8 bases between. Germline loops: CDR1 SGHRS, CDR2 YFSETQ. The CDR3 runs to 9 residues. CDR3 nucleotide sequence: TGCGCCAGCGGGAGAGTAGCTTTCTTT. This translates into CASGRVAFF.

This clonotype was observed at least ten times. This chain's CDR3 is CASSVPTSGANVLTF. The CDR3 DNA follows: TGCGCCAGCTCGGTGCCGACCTCTGGGGCCAACGTCCTGACTTTC. The genes are TRBV5-1 and TRBJ2-6; D not certain. Germline V gene lookup returns CDR1 SGHRS and CDR2 YFSETQ. The CDR3 extends over 15 amino acids. Trimming cost V 7 bases and J 0 bases, with 11 bases left between them.